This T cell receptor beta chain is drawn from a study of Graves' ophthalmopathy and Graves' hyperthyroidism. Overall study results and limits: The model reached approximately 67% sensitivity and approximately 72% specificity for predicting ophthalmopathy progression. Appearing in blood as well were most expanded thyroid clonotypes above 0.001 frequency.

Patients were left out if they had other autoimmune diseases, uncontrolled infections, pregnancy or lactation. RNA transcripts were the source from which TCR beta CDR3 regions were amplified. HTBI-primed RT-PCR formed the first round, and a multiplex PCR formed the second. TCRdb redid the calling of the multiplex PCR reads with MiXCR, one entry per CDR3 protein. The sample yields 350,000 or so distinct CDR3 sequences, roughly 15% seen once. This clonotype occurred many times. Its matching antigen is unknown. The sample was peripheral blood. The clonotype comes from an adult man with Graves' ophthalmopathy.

The CDR3 sequence is CAWSALGQGPSNYGYTF. CDR3 nucleotide sequence: TGTGCCTGGAGTGCATTGGGACAGGGCCCTTCTAACTATGGCTACACCTTC. The chain has TRBV30 and TRBJ1-2; 9 nucleotides align to TRBD1. CDR1 GTSNPN and CDR2 SVGIG come from the germline V gene (reference sequence). This CDR3 is 17 amino acids long. Trimming cost V 1 base and J 0 bases; bases outside gene matches: 9.